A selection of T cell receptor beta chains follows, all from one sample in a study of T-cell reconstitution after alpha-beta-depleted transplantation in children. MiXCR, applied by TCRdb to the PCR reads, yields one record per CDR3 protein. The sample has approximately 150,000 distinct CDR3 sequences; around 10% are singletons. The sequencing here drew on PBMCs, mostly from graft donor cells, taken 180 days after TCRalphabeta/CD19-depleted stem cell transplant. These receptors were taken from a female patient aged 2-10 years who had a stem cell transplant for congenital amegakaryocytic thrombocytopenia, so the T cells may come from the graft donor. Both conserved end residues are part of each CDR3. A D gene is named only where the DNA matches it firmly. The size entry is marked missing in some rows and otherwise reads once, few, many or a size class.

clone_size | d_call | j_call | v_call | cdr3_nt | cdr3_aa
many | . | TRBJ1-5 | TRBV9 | TGTGCCAGCAGCGTATCCGGGACACTTAATCAGCCCCAGCATTTT | CASSVSGTLNQPQHF
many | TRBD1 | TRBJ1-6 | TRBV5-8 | TGTGCCAGCGGTTCAAGGACAGGACCTTATAATTCACCCCTCCACTTT | CASGSRTGPYNSPLHF
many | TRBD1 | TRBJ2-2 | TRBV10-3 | TGTGCCATCAGTCCCCGACAGGGGAACACCGGGGAGCTGTTTTTT | CAISPRQGNTGELFF
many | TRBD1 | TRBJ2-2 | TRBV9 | TGTGCCAGCGGAGATGCAGGACAGGGGGCGGTCAGGAACACCGGGGAGCTGTTTTTT | CASGDAGQGAVRNTGELFF
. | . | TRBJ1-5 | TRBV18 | TGTGCCAGCTCACCAAGGGGTGGCAATCAGCCCCAGCATTTT | CASSPRGGNQPQHF
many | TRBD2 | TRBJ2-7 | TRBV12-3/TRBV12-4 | TGTGCCAGCAGTTCCGGACTAGCGGGGGTCTCCTACGAGCAGTACTTC | CASSSGLAGVSYEQYF
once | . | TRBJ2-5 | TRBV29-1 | TGCAGCGTTCAGGGGCGGGAAGAGACCCAGTACTTC | CSVQGREETQYF
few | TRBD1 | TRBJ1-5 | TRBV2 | TGTGCCAGCGCACCAGGGAGGACAGGGGGGTTGGACCATAGCAATCAGCCCCAGCATTTT | CASAPGRTGGLDHSNQPQHF
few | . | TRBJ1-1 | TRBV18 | TGTGCCAGCTCATCGAGGGGGGACACTGAAGCTTTCTTT | CASSSRGDTEAFF
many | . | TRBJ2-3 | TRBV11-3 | TGTGCCAGCAGCTTAGGGGGGACTCGCACAGATACGCAGTATTTT | CASSLGGTRTDTQYF
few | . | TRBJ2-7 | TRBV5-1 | TGCGCCAGCAGCTTGGAAGGGTTCTACGAGCAGTACTTC | CASSLEGFYEQYF
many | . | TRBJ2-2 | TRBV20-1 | TGCAGTGCTAGCCGCCCCTCCACCGGGGAGCTGTTTTTT | CSASRPSTGELFF
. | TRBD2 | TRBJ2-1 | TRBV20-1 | TGCAGTGCTAGACGGCCGACTAGACTAGCGGACAATGAGCAGTTCTTC | CSARRPTRLADNEQFF
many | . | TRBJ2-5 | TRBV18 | TGTGCCAGCACCACCAGGCGCAGCCAAGAGACCCAGTACTTC | CASTTRRSQETQYF
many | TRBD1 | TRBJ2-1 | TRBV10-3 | TGTGCCACCACCCCAGGGGGCAATGAGCAGTTCTTC | CATTPGGNEQFF
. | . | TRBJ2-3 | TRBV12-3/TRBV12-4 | TGTGCCAGCAGTTTAAACTTTGGAGAATTGGTCACAGATACGCAGTATTTT | CASSLNFGELVTDTQYF
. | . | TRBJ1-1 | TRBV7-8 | TGTGCCAGCAGCCCTATAGACCCCGCCCGGAATGAAGCTTTCTTT | CASSPIDPARNEAFF
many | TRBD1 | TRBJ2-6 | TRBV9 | TGTGCCAGCAGCACCCGGGACAGGGTCTCTGGGGCCAACGTCCTGACTTTC | CASSTRDRVSGANVLTF
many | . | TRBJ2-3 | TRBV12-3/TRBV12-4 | TGTGCCAGCAGGGGGTTGAGCACAGATACGCAGTATTTT | CASRGLSTDTQYF
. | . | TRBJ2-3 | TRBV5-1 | TGCGCCAGCAGCTTGTCGGGACCCAGCACAGATACGCAGTATTTT | CASSLSGPSTDTQYF
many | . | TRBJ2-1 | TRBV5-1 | TGCGCCAGCAGCTTAATTTCCGGTTACAATGAGCAGTTCTTC | CASSLISGYNEQFF
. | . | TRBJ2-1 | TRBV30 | TGTGCCTGGAGCCGGAAATGGTCTGGCAATGAGCAGTTCTTC | CAWSRKWSGNEQFF
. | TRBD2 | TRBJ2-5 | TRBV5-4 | TGTGCCAGCAACACCGGGACTACGGAGACCCAGTACTTC | CASNTGTTETQYF
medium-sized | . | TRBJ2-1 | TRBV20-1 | TGCAGTGCTAGAGATTCCGGCGGGGGCCTTCGCAATGAGCAGTTCTTC | CSARDSGGGLRNEQFF
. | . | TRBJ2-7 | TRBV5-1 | TGCGCCAGCAGGCTAAGGACGGAGGCGCCCTACGAGCAGTACTTC | CASRLRTEAPYEQYF
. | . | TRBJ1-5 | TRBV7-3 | TGTGCCAGCAGCTTACTCCCGGTTCCGGGCAATCAGCCCCAGCATTTT | CASSLLPVPGNQPQHF
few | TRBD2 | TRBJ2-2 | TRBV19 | TGTGCCAGTAGTGTCGCGGGAGACACCGGGGAGCTGTTTTTT | CASSVAGDTGELFF
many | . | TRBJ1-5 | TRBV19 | TGTGCCAGTAGTAACAGGCGCAATCAGCCCCAGCATTTT | CASSNRRNQPQHF
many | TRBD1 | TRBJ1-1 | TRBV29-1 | TGCAGCGTTTGGCCAGGGGGCACTGAAGCTTTCTTT | CSVWPGGTEAFF
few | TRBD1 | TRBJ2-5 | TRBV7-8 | TGTGCCAGCAGCCCGCCTAGGTGGGGACAGGGGGTGAAGGAGACCCAGTACTTC | CASSPPRWGQGVKETQYF
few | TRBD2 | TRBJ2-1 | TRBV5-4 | TGTGCCAGCAGCGCTAGGACTAGAGAGGAGCAGTTCTTC | CASSARTREEQFF
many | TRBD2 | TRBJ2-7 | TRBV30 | TGTGCCTGGCGGGAGGGCAGGGAGCAGTACTTC | CAWREGREQYF
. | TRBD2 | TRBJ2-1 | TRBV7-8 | TGTGCCAGCAGCCTGGGACTAGCTCTTCACAGCTCCTACAATGAGCAGTTCTTC | CASSLGLALHSSYNEQFF
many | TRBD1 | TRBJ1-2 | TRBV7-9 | TGTGCCAGCAGCCAGACAGGGTCCTATGGCTACACCTTC | CASSQTGSYGYTF
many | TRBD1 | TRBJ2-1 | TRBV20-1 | TGCAGCCTCGGACAGGGGGGGTACAATGAGCAGTTCTTC | CSLGQGGYNEQFF
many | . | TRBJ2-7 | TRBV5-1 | TGCGCCAGCAGCTTAGTGCTGGGGATCTACGAGCAGTACTTC | CASSLVLGIYEQYF
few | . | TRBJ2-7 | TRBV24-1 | TGTGCCACAACCACAGGGTACGAGCAGTACTTC | CATTTGYEQYF
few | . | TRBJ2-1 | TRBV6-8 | TGTGCCAGCAGCGCCCTGACAGGAAGGCAGTTCTTC | CASSALTGRQFF
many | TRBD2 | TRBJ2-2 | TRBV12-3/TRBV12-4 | TGTGCCAGCACCATAGGACTAGCGGAACTGGGCGGGGAGCTGTTTTTT | CASTIGLAELGGELFF
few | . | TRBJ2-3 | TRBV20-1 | TGCAGTGCGAAGAACCCAAGACCATTTAGCACAGATACGCAGTATTTT | CSAKNPRPFSTDTQYF
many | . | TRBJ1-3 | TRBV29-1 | TGCAGCGTTGACGAAAACTCTGGAAACACCATATATTTT | CSVDENSGNTIYF
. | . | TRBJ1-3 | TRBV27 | TGTGCCACCAGTCGGATCGGGACGTTGAGCTCTGGAAACACCATATATTTT | CATSRIGTLSSGNTIYF
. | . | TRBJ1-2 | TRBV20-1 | TGCAGTCCACGAAGTCCCGACACTAACTATGGCTACACCTTC | CSPRSPDTNYGYTF
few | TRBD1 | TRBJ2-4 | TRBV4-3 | TGCGCCAGCAGCCAAGTCCAGGGGGCCCTAGCAAAAAACAGTCAGTACTTC | CASSQVQGALAKNSQYF
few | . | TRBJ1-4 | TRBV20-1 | TGCAGTGCTAGAATTCCCGGACAGGAAAAACTGTTTTTT | CSARIPGQEKLFF
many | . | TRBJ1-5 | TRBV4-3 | TGCGCCAGCAGCCAAGGCAGGGAGCGCAATCAGCCCCAGCATTTT | CASSQGRERNQPQHF
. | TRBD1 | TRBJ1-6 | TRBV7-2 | TGTGCCAGCAGCTTAGCGTGGGACAGGGGTAATTCACCCCTCCACTTT | CASSLAWDRGNSPLHF
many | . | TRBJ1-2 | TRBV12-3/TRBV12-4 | TGTGCCAGCAGCCCATACCTAAGGGCCATCTTCTACACCTTC | CASSPYLRAIFYTF